Reported below is one T cell receptor beta chain. The antigen remains unidentified. A read error may produce the germline difference seen at one junction end. Germline CDR1 reads SGHRS; CDR2 reads YFSETQ. The CDR3 spans 16 residues. These data are taken from a study of blood T cells in healthy people across ages. Study-level information: Template switching retrieved approximately one barcoded beta molecule for each two T cells. Whole-study results and caveats: TCR beta diversity was tightly associated with the proportion of naive T cells.

A sample-barcoded 5' primer and a J-beta primer mix were used in a second PCR of about 7 to 11 cycles. TCRdb reprocessed the 5' RACE reads with MiXCR, giving one entry per CDR3 protein. The sample has hundreds of thousands of distinct CDR3 sequences, less than 35% seen once. The sequence came from a woman of 80 years or more in good health. The specimen sequenced was blood. This sequence joins TRBV5-1 and TRBJ2-1; 7 bases are a match to TRBD2. The DNA for the CDR3 is TGCGCCAGCAGCTCTATAGCGGGTCTCTCCTACAATAAGCAGTTCTTC. Translation: CASSSIAGLSYNKQFF. The full variable domain, its missing parts supplied by reference TRBV5-1 and TRBJ2-1, is KAGVTQTPRYLIKTRGQQVTLSCSPISGHRSVSWYQQTPGQGLQFLFEYFSETQRNKGNFPGRFSGRQFSNSRSEMNVSTLELGDSALYLCASSSIAGLSYNKQFFGPGTRLTVL.